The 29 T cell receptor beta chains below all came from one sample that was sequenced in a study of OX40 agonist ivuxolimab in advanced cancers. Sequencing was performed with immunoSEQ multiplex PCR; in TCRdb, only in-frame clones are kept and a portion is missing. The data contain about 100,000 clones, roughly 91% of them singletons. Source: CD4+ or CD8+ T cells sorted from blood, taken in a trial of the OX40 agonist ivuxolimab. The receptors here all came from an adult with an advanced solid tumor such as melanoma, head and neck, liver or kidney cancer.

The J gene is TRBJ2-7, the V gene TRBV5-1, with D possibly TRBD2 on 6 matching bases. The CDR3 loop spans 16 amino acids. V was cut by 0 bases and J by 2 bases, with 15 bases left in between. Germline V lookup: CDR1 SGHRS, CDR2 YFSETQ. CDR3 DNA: TGCGCCAGCAGCTTGGGGGGCGGGACGGAAGCCTACGAGCAGTACTTC. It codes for CASSLGGGTEAYEQYF.

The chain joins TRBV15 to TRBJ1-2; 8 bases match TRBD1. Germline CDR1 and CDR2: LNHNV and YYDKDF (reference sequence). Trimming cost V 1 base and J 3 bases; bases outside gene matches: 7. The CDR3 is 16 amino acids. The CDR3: CATSRGQGRSDYGYTF. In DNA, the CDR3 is TGTGCCACCAGCAGAGGACAGGGGAGAAGCGACTATGGCTACACCTTC.

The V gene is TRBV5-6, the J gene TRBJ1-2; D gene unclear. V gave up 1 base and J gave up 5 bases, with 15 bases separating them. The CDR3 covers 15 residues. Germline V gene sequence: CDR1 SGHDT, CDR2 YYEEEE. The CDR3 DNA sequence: TGTGCCAGCAGCTTGCTTCGGCGGGTCTCGTATGGCTACACCTTC. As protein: CASSLLRRVSYGYTF.

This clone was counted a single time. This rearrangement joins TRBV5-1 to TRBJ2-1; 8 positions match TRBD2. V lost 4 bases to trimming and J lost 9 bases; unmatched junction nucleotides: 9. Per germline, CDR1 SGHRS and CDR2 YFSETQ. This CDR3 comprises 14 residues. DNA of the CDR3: TGCGCCAGCAGCCCCCGGGCTAGCGGGTCTGAGCAGTTCTTC. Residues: CASSPRASGSEQFF.

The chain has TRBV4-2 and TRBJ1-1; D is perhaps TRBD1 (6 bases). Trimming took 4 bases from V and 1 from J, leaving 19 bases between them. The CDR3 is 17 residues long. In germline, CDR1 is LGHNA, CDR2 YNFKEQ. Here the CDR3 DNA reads TGTGCCAGCAGCCCCAAGGGGAACACAGGGCGGAACACTGAAGCTTTCTTT. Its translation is CASSPKGNTGRNTEAFF.

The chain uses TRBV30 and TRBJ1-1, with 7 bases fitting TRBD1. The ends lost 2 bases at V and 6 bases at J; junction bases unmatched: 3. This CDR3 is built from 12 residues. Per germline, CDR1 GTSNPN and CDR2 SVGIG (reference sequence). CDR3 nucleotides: TGTGCCTGGAGTAACAGGGGCCCTGAAGCTTTCTTT. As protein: CAWSNRGPEAFF. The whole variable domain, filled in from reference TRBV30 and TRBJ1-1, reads SQTIHQWPATLVQPVGSPLSLECTVEGTSNPNLYWYRQAAGRGLQLLFYSVGIGQISSEVPQNLSASRPQDRQFILSSKKLLLSDSGFYLCAWSNRGPEAFFGQGTRLTVV.

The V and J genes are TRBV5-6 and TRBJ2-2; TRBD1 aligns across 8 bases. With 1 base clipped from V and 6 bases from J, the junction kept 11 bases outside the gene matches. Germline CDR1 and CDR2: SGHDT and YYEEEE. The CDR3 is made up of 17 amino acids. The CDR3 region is CASSLNRGTSVAGELFF. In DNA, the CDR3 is TGTGCCAGCAGCTTGAACAGGGGGACTTCTGTAGCCGGGGAGCTGTTTTTT. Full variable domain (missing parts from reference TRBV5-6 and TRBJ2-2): DAGVTQSPTHLIKTRGQQVTLRCSPKSGHDTVSWYQQALGQGPQFIFQYYEEEERQRGNFPDRFSGHQFPNYSSELNVNALLLGDSALYLCASSLNRGTSVAGELFFGEGSRLTVL.

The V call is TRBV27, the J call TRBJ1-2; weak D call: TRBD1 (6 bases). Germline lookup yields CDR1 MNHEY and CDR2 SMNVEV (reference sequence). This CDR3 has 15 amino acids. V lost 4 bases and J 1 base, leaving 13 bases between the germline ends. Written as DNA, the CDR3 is TGTGCCAGCAGTTCGCCACTCAGGGGTAACTATGGCTACACCTTC. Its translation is CASSSPLRGNYGYTF.

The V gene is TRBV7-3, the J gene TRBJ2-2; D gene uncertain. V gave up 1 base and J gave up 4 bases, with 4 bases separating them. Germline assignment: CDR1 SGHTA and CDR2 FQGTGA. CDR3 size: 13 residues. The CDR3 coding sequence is TGTGCCAGCAGCTTAAGAGTCACCGGGGAGCTGTTTTTT. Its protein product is CASSLRVTGELFF.

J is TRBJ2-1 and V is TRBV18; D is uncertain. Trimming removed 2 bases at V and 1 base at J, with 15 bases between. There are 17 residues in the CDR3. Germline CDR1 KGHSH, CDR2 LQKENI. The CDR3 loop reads CASSPRNGGTSYNEQFF. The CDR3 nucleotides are TGTGCCAGCTCACCAAGAAATGGCGGCACTTCCTACAATGAGCAGTTCTTC.

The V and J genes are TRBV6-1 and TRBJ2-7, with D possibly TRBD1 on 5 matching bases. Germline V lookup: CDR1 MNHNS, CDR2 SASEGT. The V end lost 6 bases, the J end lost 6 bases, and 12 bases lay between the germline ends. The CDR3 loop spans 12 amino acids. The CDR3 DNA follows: TGTGCCAGCAGGCGACAGTTCTTCGAGCAGTACTTC. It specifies CASRRQFFEQYF.

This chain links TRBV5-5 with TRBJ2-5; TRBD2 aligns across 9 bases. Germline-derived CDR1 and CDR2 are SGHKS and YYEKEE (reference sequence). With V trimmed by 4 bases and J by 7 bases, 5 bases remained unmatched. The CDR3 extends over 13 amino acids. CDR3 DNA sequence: TGTGCCAGCAGCAATAGCGGGAGAGGGACCCAGTACTTC. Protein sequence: CASSNSGRGTQYF.

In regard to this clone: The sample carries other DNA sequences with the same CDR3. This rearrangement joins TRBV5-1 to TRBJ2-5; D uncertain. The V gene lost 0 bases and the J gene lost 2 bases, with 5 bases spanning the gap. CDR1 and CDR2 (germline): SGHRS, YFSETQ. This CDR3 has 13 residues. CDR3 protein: CASSLDTQETQYF. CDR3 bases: TGCGCCAGCAGCTTGGACACACAAGAGACCCAGTACTTC.

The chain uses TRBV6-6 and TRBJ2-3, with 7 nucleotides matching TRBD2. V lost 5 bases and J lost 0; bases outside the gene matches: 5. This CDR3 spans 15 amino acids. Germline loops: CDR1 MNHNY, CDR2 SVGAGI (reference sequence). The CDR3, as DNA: TGTGCCAGCAGTATGGCGGGGGTTAGCACAGATACGCAGTATTTT. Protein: CASSMAGVSTDTQYF.

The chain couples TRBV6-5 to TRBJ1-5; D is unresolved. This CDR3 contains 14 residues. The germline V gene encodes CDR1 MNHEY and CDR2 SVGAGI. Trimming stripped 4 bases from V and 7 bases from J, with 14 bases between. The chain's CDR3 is CASSFRVSEQPQHF. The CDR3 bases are TGTGCCAGCAGTTTTAGGGTGTCGGAGCAGCCCCAGCATTTT.

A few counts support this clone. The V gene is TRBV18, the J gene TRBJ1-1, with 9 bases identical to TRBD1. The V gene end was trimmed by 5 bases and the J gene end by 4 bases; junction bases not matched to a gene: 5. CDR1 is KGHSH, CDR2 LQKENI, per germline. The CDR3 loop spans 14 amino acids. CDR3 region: CASSRTGAGTEAFF. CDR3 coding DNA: TGTGCCAGCTCAAGGACAGGGGCGGGCACTGAAGCTTTCTTT.

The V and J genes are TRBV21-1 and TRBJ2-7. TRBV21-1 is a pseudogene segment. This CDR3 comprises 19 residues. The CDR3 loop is CASSPPRRKGGNNPYEQYF. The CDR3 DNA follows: TGTGCCAGCAGCCCACCCAGGCGGAAAGGGGGGAACAACCCCTACGAGCAGTACTTC.

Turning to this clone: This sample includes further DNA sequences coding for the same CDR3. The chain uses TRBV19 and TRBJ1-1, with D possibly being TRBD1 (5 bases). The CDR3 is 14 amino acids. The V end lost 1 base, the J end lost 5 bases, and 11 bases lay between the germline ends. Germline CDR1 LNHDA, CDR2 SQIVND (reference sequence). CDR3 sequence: CASSIGGGVTEAFF. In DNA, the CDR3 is TGTGCCAGTAGTATAGGGGGGGGAGTGACTGAAGCTTTCTTT.

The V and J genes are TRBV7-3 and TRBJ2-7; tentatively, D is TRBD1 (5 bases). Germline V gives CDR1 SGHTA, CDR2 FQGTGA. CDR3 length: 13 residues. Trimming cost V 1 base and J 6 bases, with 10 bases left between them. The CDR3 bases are TGTGCCAGCAGCTTAAAGGGGAACTGCGAGCAGTACTTC. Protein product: CASSLKGNCEQYF.

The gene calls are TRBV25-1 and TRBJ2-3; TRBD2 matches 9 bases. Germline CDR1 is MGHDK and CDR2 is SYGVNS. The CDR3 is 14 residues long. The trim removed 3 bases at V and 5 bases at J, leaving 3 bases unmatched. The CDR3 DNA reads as TGTGCCAGCAGTGAGGCGGGAGGGGGAGATACGCAGTATTTT. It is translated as CASSEAGGGDTQYF.

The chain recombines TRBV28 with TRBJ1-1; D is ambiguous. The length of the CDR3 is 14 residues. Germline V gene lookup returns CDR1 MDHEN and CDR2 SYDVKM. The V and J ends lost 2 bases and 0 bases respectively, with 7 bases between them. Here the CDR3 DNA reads TGTGCCAGCAGTTTAGGCTCTTTGAACACTGAAGCTTTCTTT. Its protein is CASSLGSLNTEAFF.

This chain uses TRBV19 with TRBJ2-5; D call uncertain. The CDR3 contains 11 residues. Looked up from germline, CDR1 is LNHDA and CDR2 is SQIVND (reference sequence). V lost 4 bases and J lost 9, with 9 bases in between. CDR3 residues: CASSNLESQYF. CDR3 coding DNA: TGTGCCAGTAGTAACCTGGAATCCCAGTACTTC.

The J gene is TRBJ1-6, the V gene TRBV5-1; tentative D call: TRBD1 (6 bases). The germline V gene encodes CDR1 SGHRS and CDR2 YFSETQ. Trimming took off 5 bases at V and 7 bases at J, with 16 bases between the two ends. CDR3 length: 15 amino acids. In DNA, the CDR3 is TGCGCCAGCAGAATAAACGGACAGAAAAATTCACCCCTCCACTTT. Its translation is CASRINGQKNSPLHF.

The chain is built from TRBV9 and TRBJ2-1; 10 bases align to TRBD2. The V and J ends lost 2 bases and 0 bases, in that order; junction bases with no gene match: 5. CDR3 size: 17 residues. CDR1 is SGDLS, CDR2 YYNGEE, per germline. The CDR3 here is CASSVSASGSSYNEQFF. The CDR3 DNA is TGTGCCAGCAGCGTCTCGGCTAGCGGGAGCTCCTACAATGAGCAGTTCTTC. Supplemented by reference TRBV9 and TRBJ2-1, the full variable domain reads DSGVTQTPKHLITATGQRVTLRCSPRSGDLSVYWYQQSLDQGLQFLIQYYNGEERAKGNILERFSAQQFPDLHSELNLSSLELGDSALYFCASSVSASGSSYNEQFFGPGTRLTVL.

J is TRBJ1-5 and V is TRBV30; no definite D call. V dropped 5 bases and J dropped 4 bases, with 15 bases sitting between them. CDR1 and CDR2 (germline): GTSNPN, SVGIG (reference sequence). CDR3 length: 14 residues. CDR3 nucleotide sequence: TGTGCCTGGGGGCCGGACGGAGTTAATCAGCCCCAGCATTTT. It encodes CAWGPDGVNQPQHF.

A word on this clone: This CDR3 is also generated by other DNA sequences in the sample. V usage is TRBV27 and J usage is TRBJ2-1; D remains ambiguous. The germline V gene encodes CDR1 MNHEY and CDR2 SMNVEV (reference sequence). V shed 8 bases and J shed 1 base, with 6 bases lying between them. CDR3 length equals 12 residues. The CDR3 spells CASALSYNEQFF. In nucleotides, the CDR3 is TGTGCCAGCGCACTTTCCTACAATGAGCAGTTCTTC.

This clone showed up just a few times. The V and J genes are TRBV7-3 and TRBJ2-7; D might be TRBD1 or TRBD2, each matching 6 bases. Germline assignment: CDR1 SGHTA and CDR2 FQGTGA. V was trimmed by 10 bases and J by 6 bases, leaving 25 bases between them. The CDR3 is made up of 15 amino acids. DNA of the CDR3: TGTGCCACCCGCTACGGGGGCGAAGGATCTTCCGAGCAGTACTTC. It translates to CATRYGGEGSSEQYF.

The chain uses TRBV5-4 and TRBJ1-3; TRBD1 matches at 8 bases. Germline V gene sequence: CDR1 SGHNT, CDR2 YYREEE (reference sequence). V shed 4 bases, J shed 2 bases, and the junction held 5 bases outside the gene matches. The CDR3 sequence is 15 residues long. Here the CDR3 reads CASSTGGGAGNTIYF. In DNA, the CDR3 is TGTGCCAGCAGCACAGGGGGGGGAGCTGGAAACACCATATATTTT.

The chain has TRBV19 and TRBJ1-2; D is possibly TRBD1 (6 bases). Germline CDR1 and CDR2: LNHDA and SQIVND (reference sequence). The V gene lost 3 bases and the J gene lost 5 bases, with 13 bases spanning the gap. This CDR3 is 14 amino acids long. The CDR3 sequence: CASSISDRRYGYTF. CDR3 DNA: TGTGCCAGTAGTATCTCCGACAGGCGATATGGCTACACCTTC. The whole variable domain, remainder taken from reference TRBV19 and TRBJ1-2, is DGGITQSPKYLFRKEGQNVTLSCEQNLNHDAMYWYRQDPGQGLRLIYYSQIVNDFQKGDIAEGYSVSREKKESFPLTVTSAQKNPTAFYLCASSISDRRYGYTFGSGTRLTVV.